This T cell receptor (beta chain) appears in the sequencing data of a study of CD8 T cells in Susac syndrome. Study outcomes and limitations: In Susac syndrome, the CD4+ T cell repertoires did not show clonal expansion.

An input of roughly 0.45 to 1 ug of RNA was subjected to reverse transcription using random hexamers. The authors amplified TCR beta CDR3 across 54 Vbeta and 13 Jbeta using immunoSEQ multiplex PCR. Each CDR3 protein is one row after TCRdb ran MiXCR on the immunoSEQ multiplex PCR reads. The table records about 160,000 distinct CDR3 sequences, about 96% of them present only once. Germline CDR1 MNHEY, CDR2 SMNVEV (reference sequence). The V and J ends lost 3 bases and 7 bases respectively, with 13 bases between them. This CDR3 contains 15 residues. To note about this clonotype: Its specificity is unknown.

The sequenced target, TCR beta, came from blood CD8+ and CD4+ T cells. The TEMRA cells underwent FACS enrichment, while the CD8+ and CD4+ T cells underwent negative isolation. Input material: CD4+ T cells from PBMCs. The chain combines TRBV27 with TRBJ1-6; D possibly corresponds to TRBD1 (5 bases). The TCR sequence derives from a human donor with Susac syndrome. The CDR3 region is CASSFFGGQNSPLHF. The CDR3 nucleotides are TGTGCCAGCAGTTTCTTTGGGGGTCAAAATTCACCCCTCCACTTT.